The 12 T cell receptor beta chains below were found in one sample sequenced in a study of post-analysis software for immune sequencing data. Whole-study findings and limits: Patients used about 5 TRBV segments, including TRBV5-6, TRBV5-1 and TRBV20-1, more often than controls.

The library was made from cDNA and included unique molecular identifiers. A single record per CDR3 protein comes from TCRdb applying MiXCR to the PCR reads. The sample comprises some 690,000 distinct CDR3 sequences, 55% to 70% of which are singletons, and about 10% rests with the top ten. Antigens of these TCRs are unknown. Specimen: blood. The source is a girl aged 2 to 10 with multiple sclerosis.

CDR3 residues: CASRKGQGVGGYTF. The CDR3 nucleotides read TGTGCCAGCAGGAAGGGACAGGGGGTTGGTGGCTACACCTTC. The V call is TRBV5-6, the J call TRBJ1-2, with 11 bases fitting TRBD1. The CDR3 sequence is 14 residues long. The V gene's germline CDR1 is SGHDT and CDR2 YYEEEE. V lost 5 bases and J lost 7; bases outside the gene matches: 7.

Only a few counts were recorded for this clonotype. The rearrangement uses TRBV9 and TRBJ1-2, with D perhaps TRBD1 (5 bases). The CDR3 covers 19 residues. V lost 0 bases to trimming and J lost 3 bases, with 24 bases between them. Germline V CDR1 and CDR2: SGDLS, YYNGEE. The CDR3 DNA reads as TGTGCCAGCAGCGTAGGTGCGGTGGGGTGGCAGGGCGGCGACTATGGCTACACCTTC. It specifies CASSVGAVGWQGGDYGYTF.

The J gene is TRBJ2-1, the V gene TRBV5-1, with 10 positions matching TRBD1. The V and J ends lost 2 bases and 5 bases, in that order; junction bases with no gene match: 4. CDR1 and CDR2 from the germline V gene are SGHRS and YFSETQ. The CDR3 covers 15 residues. For the CDR3, the DNA is TGCGCCAGCAGCTTTAGGACAGGGGGACACAATGAGCAGTTCTTC. As protein: CASSFRTGGHNEQFF.

There are a few counts of this clonotype. This chain links TRBV29-1 with TRBJ2-3, with 13 nucleotides matching TRBD2. This CDR3 has 16 residues. The ends lost 6 bases at V and 2 bases at J; junction bases unmatched: 8. Per the germline V gene, CDR1 is SQVTM and CDR2 is ANQGSEA. The DNA of the CDR3 is TGCAGCGTGGATCCTGGACTAGCGGGAGTCACAGATACGCAGTATTTT. It is translated as CSVDPGLAGVTDTQYF.

As regards this clonotype: The junction departs from germline at one end; a sequencing error may be responsible. The chain uses TRBV4-1 and TRBJ2-1; D not resolved. The CDR3 contains 11 residues. Germline V lookup: CDR1 MGHRA, CDR2 YSYEKL. CDR3 nucleotide sequence: TGCGCCAGCAGCTCCTCGGCGGAGACGTACTTC. It specifies CASSSSAETYF.

The genes are TRBV6-2 or TRBV6-3 and TRBJ2-7; 7 nucleotides match TRBD1. Germline V lookup: CDR1 MNHEY, CDR2 SVGEGT. The ends lost 5 bases at V and 6 bases at J; junction bases unmatched: 16. This CDR3 contains 16 residues. The CDR3 region has the DNA TGTGCCAGCAGTCCAGACAGGGCCCCCGGGAACGTCGAGCAGTACTTC. It is translated as CASSPDRAPGNVEQYF.

The gene calls are TRBV2 and TRBJ2-5, with 7 positions matching TRBD2. CDR1 and CDR2 (germline): SNHLY, FYNNEI. This CDR3 has 16 amino acids. J gave up 1 base and V 6 bases, and 11 bases lay outside the gene matches. The CDR3 DNA reads TGTGCCAGCAGAGAAACACTAGCGACGTTCCAAGAGACCCAGTACTTC. Protein: CASRETLATFQETQYF.

The chain employs TRBV6-5 and TRBJ2-5; tentative D call: TRBD2 (5 bases). The assigned J gene may be wrong: the sequence end matches TRBJ2-7 better. Germline values: CDR1 MNHEY, CDR2 SVGAGI. The CDR3 is 11 amino acids. The CDR3 region is CASPSPYEQYF. The CDR3 DNA follows: TGTGCCAGTCCTAGCCCCTACGAGCAGTACTTC.

This clonotype has a handful of counts. The V call is TRBV9, the J call TRBJ2-5; 13 bases fit TRBD2. Germline values: CDR1 SGDLS, CDR2 YYNGEE. This CDR3 is built from 16 residues. The V segment lost 7 bases and the J segment 5 bases; nucleotides outside the gene matches: 11. The CDR3 DNA reads as TGTGCCAGCGCCCGGACTAGCGGGAGTCTACGGGAGACCCAGTACTTC. It yields the protein CASARTSGSLRETQYF.

This clonotype was seen more than once but under ten times. This chain links TRBV7-9 with TRBJ2-3; D may be TRBD1 or TRBD2 (6 bases each). The CDR3 length is 13 residues. Deletions cut 7 bases from V and 4 bases from J, with 12 bases between. CDR1 is SEHNR, CDR2 FQNEAQ, per germline (reference sequence). Here the CDR3 DNA reads TGTGCCAGCACGGAGGGGGTCGCAGATACGCAGTATTTT. Its translation is CASTEGVADTQYF. Drawing the rest from reference TRBV7-9 and TRBJ2-3, the complete variable domain is DTGVSQNPRHKITKRGQNVTFRCDPISEHNRLYWYRQTLGQGPEFLTYFQNEAQLEKSRLLSDRFSAERPKGSFSTLEIQRTEQGDSAMYLCASTEGVADTQYFGPGTRLTVL.

The sample holds many counts of this clonotype. The chain carries TRBV4-2 and TRBJ1-2, with D perhaps TRBD1 (5 bases). Germline V gene data show CDR1 as LGHNA and CDR2 as YNFKEQ. The ends were cut back, 1 base at V and 0 bases at J, with 6 bases in the middle. The CDR3 has 14 residues. Here the CDR3 DNA reads TGTGCCAGCAGCCAAGGAGGGGCTAACTATGGCTACACCTTC. Its protein product is CASSQGGANYGYTF.

In its sample, this clonotype was seen once. V usage is TRBV7-9 and J usage is TRBJ2-5; 10 positions agree with TRBD1. The DNA end is a closer match to TRBJ2-7, so the J assignment may be wrong. The CDR3 is made up of 14 amino acids. Per the germline V gene, CDR1 is SEHNR and CDR2 is FQNEAQ (reference sequence). The chain's CDR3 is CASSYSGQGNEQYF. The CDR3 bases are TGTGCCAGCAGCTATTCGGGACAGGGGAACGAGCAGTACTTC.